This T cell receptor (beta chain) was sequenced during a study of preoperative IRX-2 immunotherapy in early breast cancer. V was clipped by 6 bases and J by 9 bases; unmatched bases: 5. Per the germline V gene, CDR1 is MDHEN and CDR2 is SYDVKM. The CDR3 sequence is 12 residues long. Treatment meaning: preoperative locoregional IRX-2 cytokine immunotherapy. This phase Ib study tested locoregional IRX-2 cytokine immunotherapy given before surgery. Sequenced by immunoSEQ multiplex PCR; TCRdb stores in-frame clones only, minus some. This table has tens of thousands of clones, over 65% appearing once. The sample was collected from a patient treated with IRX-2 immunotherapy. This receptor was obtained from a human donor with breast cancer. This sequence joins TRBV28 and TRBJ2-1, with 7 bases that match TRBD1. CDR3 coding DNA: TGTGCCAGCAGCTCCGGGACAGCTGAGCAGTTCTTC. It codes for CASSSGTAEQFF.